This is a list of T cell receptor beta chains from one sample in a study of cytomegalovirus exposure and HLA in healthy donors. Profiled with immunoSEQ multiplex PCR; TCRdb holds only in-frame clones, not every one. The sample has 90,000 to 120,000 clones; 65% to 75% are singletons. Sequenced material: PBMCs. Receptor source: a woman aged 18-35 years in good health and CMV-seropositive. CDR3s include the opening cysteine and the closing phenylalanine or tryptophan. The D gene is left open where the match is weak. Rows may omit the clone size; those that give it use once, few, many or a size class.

CDR3 protein: CASRHTVLATQYF
CDR3 DNA: TGTGCCAGCAGACATACGGTACTAGCTACGCAGTATTTT
D gene: NA
J gene: TRBJ2-3
clone size: NA
V gene: TRBV6-5

CDR3 protein: CASSHPGTGLYEQYF
CDR3 DNA: TGCGCCAGCAGCCACCCTGGGACAGGGCTCTACGAGCAGTACTTC
D gene: TRBD1
J gene: TRBJ2-7
clone size: NA
V gene: TRBV4-1

CDR3 protein: CASSDGQLSNQPQHF
CDR3 DNA: TGTGCCAGCAGCGACGGACAGCTTAGCAATCAGCCCCAGCATTTT
D gene: NA
J gene: TRBJ1-5
clone size: NA
V gene: TRBV7-8

CDR3 protein: CASSRGLAGINEQFF
CDR3 DNA: TGTGCCAGCAGCCGGGGACTAGCGGGAATCAATGAGCAGTTCTTC
D gene: TRBD2
J gene: TRBJ2-1
clone size: NA
V gene: TRBV7-3

CDR3 protein: CASRPQAGEGYEQYF
CDR3 DNA: TGTGCCAGCAGACCCCAAGCGGGAGAGGGGTACGAGCAGTACTTC
D gene: TRBD2
J gene: TRBJ2-7
clone size: few
V gene: TRBV2

CDR3 protein: CASSLTRQGRRGYTF
CDR3 DNA: TGTGCCAGCAGTCTCACTCGACAGGGTAGACGTGGCTACACCTTC
D gene: TRBD1
J gene: TRBJ1-2
clone size: NA
V gene: TRBV28

CDR3 protein: CASSLGGSTDTQYF
CDR3 DNA: TGTGCCAGCAGTTTAGGGGGCAGCACAGATACGCAGTATTTT
D gene: NA
J gene: TRBJ2-3
clone size: NA
V gene: TRBV28

CDR3 protein: CASSVGTGSDEQYF
CDR3 DNA: TGTGCCAGCAGCGTAGGGACAGGGAGCGACGAGCAGTACTTC
D gene: TRBD1
J gene: TRBJ2-7
clone size: once
V gene: TRBV9

CDR3 protein: CASSQGSGSHNEQFF
CDR3 DNA: TGCGCCAGCAGCCAAGGGTCAGGGTCCCACAATGAGCAGTTCTTC
D gene: NA
J gene: TRBJ2-1
clone size: NA
V gene: TRBV4-3

CDR3 protein: CAISEVSEQFF
CDR3 DNA: TGTGCCATCAGTGAGGTATCTGAGCAGTTCTTC
D gene: NA
J gene: TRBJ2-1
clone size: NA
V gene: TRBV10-3

CDR3 protein: CASSSGLAGWAETQYF
CDR3 DNA: TGTGCCAGCAGCTCAGGACTAGCGGGATGGGCAGAGACCCAGTACTTC
D gene: TRBD2
J gene: TRBJ2-5
clone size: few
V gene: TRBV7-3

CDR3 protein: CASSPPGLAFRDTQYF
CDR3 DNA: TGTGCCAGCAGCCCCCCCGGACTAGCATTTCGAGATACGCAGTATTTT
D gene: TRBD2
J gene: TRBJ2-3
clone size: NA
V gene: TRBV7-2

CDR3 protein: CASSFGQGGEKLFF
CDR3 DNA: TGCGCCAGCAGCTTCGGACAGGGTGGCGAAAAACTGTTTTTT
D gene: TRBD1
J gene: TRBJ1-4
clone size: NA
V gene: TRBV5-1

CDR3 protein: CASSGGVYETQYF
CDR3 DNA: TGTGCCAGCAGTGGAGGCGTTTATGAGACCCAGTACTTC
D gene: NA
J gene: TRBJ2-5
clone size: NA
V gene: TRBV2

CDR3 protein: CASSSRSAGGRDEQYF
CDR3 DNA: TGTGCCAGCAGCTCAAGGTCGGCAGGGGGTAGGGACGAGCAGTACTTC
D gene: TRBD1
J gene: TRBJ2-7
clone size: NA
V gene: TRBV7-2

CDR3 protein: CASSQGYQRDQRDTQYF
CDR3 DNA: TGCGCCAGCAGCCAAGGGTATCAGCGGGATCAGAGGGATACGCAGTATTTT
D gene: TRBD2
J gene: TRBJ2-3
clone size: NA
V gene: TRBV4-3

CDR3 protein: CASSSFLGPGGLYEQYF
CDR3 DNA: TGTGCCAGCAGCTCCTTTTTGGGGCCAGGGGGTCTCTACGAGCAGTACTTC
D gene: TRBD1
J gene: TRBJ2-7
clone size: NA
V gene: TRBV27

CDR3 protein: CASSDSAGSDTQYF
CDR3 DNA: TGTGCCAGCAGTGACTCGGCGGGATCGGATACGCAGTATTTT
D gene: NA
J gene: TRBJ2-3
clone size: NA
V gene: TRBV6-4

CDR3 protein: CASSSLPDRGHEQFF
CDR3 DNA: TGTGCCAGCAGTTCCCTACCCGACAGGGGGCACGAGCAGTTCTTC
D gene: TRBD1
J gene: TRBJ2-1
clone size: few
V gene: TRBV27

CDR3 protein: CASSPQGKENTEAFF
CDR3 DNA: TGTGCCAGCTCACCCCAGGGCAAAGAGAACACTGAAGCTTTCTTT
D gene: NA
J gene: TRBJ1-1
clone size: NA
V gene: TRBV18

CDR3 protein: CASSQDSSGSTYEQYF
CDR3 DNA: TGTGCCAGCAGCCAAGACTCCAGCGGGAGTACCTACGAGCAGTACTTC
D gene: TRBD2
J gene: TRBJ2-7
clone size: NA
V gene: TRBV4-2